These 23 T cell receptor beta chains were all obtained from the same sample, sequenced in a study of blood T cell repertoires in COVID-19. Generated by immunoSEQ multiplex PCR, the TCRdb table keeps only in-frame clones and is missing some. The sample records just under 70,000 clones, roughly 89% being singletons. Sequenced sample: peripheral blood. All receptors come from a man aged 25-40 years with acute or convalescent COVID-19.

The chain has TRBV4-1 and TRBJ2-5; maybe TRBD2 (5 bases). V gave up 4 bases and J gave up 5 bases, with 11 bases separating them. The CDR3 runs to 13 residues. Germline CDR1 is MGHRA and CDR2 is YSYEKL. CDR3 residues: CASSPGWEETQYF. The CDR3 coding sequence is TGCGCCAGCAGCCCGGGATGGGAGGAGACCCAGTACTTC.

The rearrangement uses TRBV5-1 and TRBJ2-2, with TRBD2 identical over 8 bases. Germline V lookup: CDR1 SGHRS, CDR2 YFSETQ. The junction had 3 bases not matched to a gene; V was cut back by 4 bases and J by 4 bases. The CDR3 extends over 14 amino acids. DNA of the CDR3: TGCGCCAGCAGCGCCCGGGGGGGCACCGGGGAGCTGTTTTTT. Its translation is CASSARGGTGELFF.

The chain employs TRBV27 and TRBJ1-4; D gene uncertain. The V and J ends lost 6 bases and 8 bases respectively, with 19 bases between them. Germline CDR1 MNHEY, CDR2 SMNVEV (reference sequence). The CDR3 extends over 15 amino acids. The CDR3 spells CASRATVGRAEKLFF. The CDR3 coding sequence is TGTGCCAGCAGGGCTACCGTGGGGAGAGCGGAAAAACTGTTTTTT. The full variable domain, with the rest looked up from reference TRBV27 and TRBJ1-4, is EAQVTQNPRYLITVTGKKLTVTCSQNMNHEYMSWYRQDPGLGLRQIYYSMNVEVTDKGDVPEGYKVSRKEKRNFPLILESPSPNQTSLYFCASRATVGRAEKLFFGSGTQLSVL.

This rearrangement joins TRBV30 to TRBJ2-7; 7 bases agree with TRBD1. This CDR3 is built from 13 residues. Germline V gene data show CDR1 as GTSNPN and CDR2 as SVGIG (reference sequence). Trimming at V came to 3 bases and at J to 3 bases, leaving 5 bases not matched to a gene. The CDR3: CAWRRQGDYEQYF. The DNA for the CDR3 is TGTGCCTGGAGACGACAGGGCGACTACGAGCAGTACTTC.

The chain employs TRBV5-1 and TRBJ2-7, with TRBD2 identical over 9 bases. V dropped 5 bases and J dropped 4; count of bases not matched to a gene: 10. Germline values: CDR1 SGHRS, CDR2 YFSETQ. The length of the CDR3 is 15 residues. CDR3 DNA: TGCGCCAGCAGGAGGGATAGCGGGAGTAGGTACGAGCAGTACTTC. Translated: CASRRDSGSRYEQYF. Based on the CDR3 plus reference TRBV5-1 and TRBJ2-7, the full variable domain is KAGVTQTPRYLIKTRGQQVTLSCSPISGHRSVSWYQQTPGQGLQFLFEYFSETQRNKGNFPGRFSGRQFSNSRSEMNVSTLELGDSALYLCASRRDSGSRYEQYFGPGTRLTVT.

The chain employs TRBV5-1 and TRBJ2-5; 7 nucleotides agree with TRBD2. The CDR3 totals 13 residues. Per the germline V gene, CDR1 is SGHRS and CDR2 is YFSETQ. J was trimmed by 4 bases and V by 5 bases; bases with no gene match: 5. The CDR3 DNA follows: TGCGCCAGCAGTTCTATAGCGGGAGAGACCCAGTACTTC. Protein: CASSSIAGETQYF.

This chain links TRBV28 with TRBJ2-1; D is possibly TRBD1 (5 bases). The V end was cut by 6 bases, the J end by 5 bases, with 20 bases between. The CDR3 spans 16 residues. Germline assignment: CDR1 MDHEN and CDR2 SYDVKM. The chain's CDR3 is CASRDLDRKLDNEQFF. DNA of the CDR3: TGTGCCAGCAGAGATCTCGACAGAAAATTAGACAATGAGCAGTTCTTC.

This clone has just one count. V usage is TRBV7-2 and J usage is TRBJ2-1, with 8 bases fitting TRBD2. This CDR3 is 15 amino acids long. CDR1 SGHTA and CDR2 FQGNSA come from the germline V gene. After removal of 3 bases from V and 7 bases from J, the junction contained 8 bases not matched to a gene. CDR3 nucleotide sequence: TGTGCCAGCAGCTTCCCGGGAGGGGGGAGGAATGAGCAGTTCTTC. Protein sequence: CASSFPGGGRNEQFF.

The V gene is TRBV10-1, the J gene TRBJ1-3, with TRBD1 matching over 7 bases. Germline V gives CDR1 WNHNN, CDR2 SYGVQD (reference sequence). This CDR3 region has 15 residues. The trim removed 3 bases at V and 0 bases at J, leaving 2 bases unmatched. CDR3 residues: CASSEGDSSGNTIYF. The CDR3 DNA sequence: TGCGCCAGCAGTGAAGGGGACAGCTCTGGAAACACCATATATTTT.

The chain joins TRBV4-1 to TRBJ2-5, with D perhaps matching TRBD2 (6 bases). V lost 1 base and J lost 4, with 16 bases in between. CDR1 and CDR2 from the germline V gene are MGHRA and YSYEKL. The length of the CDR3 is 16 residues. The CDR3 sequence is CASSQVVVAGRETQYF. CDR3 in DNA: TGCGCCAGCAGCCAAGTTGTTGTGGCGGGACGAGAGACCCAGTACTTC.

This chain links TRBV9 with TRBJ2-1, with 7 bases identical to TRBD1. V lost 3 bases, J lost 4 bases, and 4 bases stayed unmatched. CDR1 is SGDLS and CDR2 is YYNGEE in the germline V gene. The CDR3 is 14 residues long. The CDR3 nucleotides read TGTGCCAGCAGCGCCGGGACAGAATACAATGAGCAGTTCTTC. The encoded protein is CASSAGTEYNEQFF. Full variable domain (outside the CDR3, taken from reference TRBV9 and TRBJ2-1): DSGVTQTPKHLITATGQRVTLRCSPRSGDLSVYWYQQSLDQGLQFLIQYYNGEERAKGNILERFSAQQFPDLHSELNLSSLELGDSALYFCASSAGTEYNEQFFGPGTRLTVL.

The chain employs TRBV6-5 and TRBJ2-7, with D tentatively TRBD1 (6 bases). V was cut by 7 bases and J by 0 bases, with 10 bases left in between. This CDR3 has 13 residues. Germline CDR1 and CDR2: MNHEY and SVGAGI. DNA for the CDR3: TGTGCCAGCAAACAGGGAACCTCCTACGAGCAGTACTTC. This sequence encodes CASKQGTSYEQYF.

The chain employs TRBV15 and TRBJ2-5, with a weak D call TRBD1 (5 bases). In germline, CDR1 is LNHNV, CDR2 YYDKDF (reference sequence). Trimming removed 1 base at V and 5 bases at J, with 17 bases between. This CDR3 region has 16 residues. The CDR3 here is CATSRVDSSPGETQYF. The CDR3 nucleotides are TGTGCCACCAGCAGAGTTGACAGCTCTCCGGGTGAGACCCAGTACTTC.

The rearrangement joins TRBV5-1 to TRBJ2-1, with TRBD1 matching 9 bases. J lost 8 bases, V lost 5 bases, and 5 bases had no gene match. The CDR3 is made up of 13 amino acids. CDR1 and CDR2 from the germline V gene are SGHRS and YFSETQ. As DNA, the CDR3 is TGCGCCAGCAGTCCACAGGGGGCGGATGAGCAGTTCTTC. Translating it yields CASSPQGADEQFF.

The chain combines TRBV10-1 with TRBJ1-1; D possibly corresponds to TRBD1 (6 bases). The V gene's germline CDR1 is WNHNN and CDR2 SYGVQD (reference sequence). V shed 5 bases and J shed 4 bases, with 14 bases lying between them. The CDR3 contains 14 residues. CDR3 protein: CASSPITGITEAFF. The CDR3 coding sequence is TGCGCCAGCAGTCCGATTACAGGGATCACTGAAGCTTTCTTT.

The CDR3 loop reads CASSSGGSRTGELFF. CDR3 DNA sequence: TGTGCCAGCAGTTCAGGGGGATCACGGACCGGGGAGCTGTTTTTT. The chain combines TRBV28 with TRBJ2-2, with 7 bases matching TRBD1. Germline V gives CDR1 MDHEN, CDR2 SYDVKM. The length of the CDR3 is 15 residues. The junction had 7 bases not matched to a gene; V was cut back by 4 bases and J by 5 bases.

The J gene is TRBJ2-3, the V gene TRBV29-1; the D gene is possibly TRBD2 (6 bases). The CDR3 spans 12 residues. Germline V gives CDR1 SQVTM, CDR2 ANQGSEA. The V end lost 5 bases, the J end lost 6 bases, and 12 bases lay between the germline ends. CDR3 DNA: TGCAGCGTTAGACTAGAAGGTGATACGCAGTATTTT. Protein: CSVRLEGDTQYF.

This sequence joins TRBV27 and TRBJ1-1; TRBD1 might be the D (5 bases). The V and J ends lost 6 bases and 2 bases respectively, with 13 bases between them. The germline CDR1 and CDR2 sequences are MNHEY and SMNVEV (reference sequence). This CDR3 has 14 amino acids. The CDR3 loop reads CASRARDRNTEAFF. CDR3 sequence (DNA): TGTGCCAGCAGAGCGCGGGACCGAAACACTGAAGCTTTCTTT.

The gene calls are TRBV19 and TRBJ1-5; a weak D match, TRBD1 (5 bases). Germline values: CDR1 LNHDA, CDR2 SQIVND (reference sequence). The CDR3 is 15 amino acids. V was clipped by 0 bases and J by 5 bases, with 11 bases between them. CDR3 DNA: TGTGCCAGTAGTATAGAACAGGTGATCTATCAGCCCCAGCATTTT. Protein product: CASSIEQVIYQPQHF. Full variable domain (outside the CDR3, taken from reference TRBV19 and TRBJ1-5): DGGITQSPKYLFRKEGQNVTLSCEQNLNHDAMYWYRQDPGQGLRLIYYSQIVNDFQKGDIAEGYSVSREKKESFPLTVTSAQKNPTAFYLCASSIEQVIYQPQHFGDGTRLSIL.

The genes are TRBV28 and TRBJ2-4, with D possibly being TRBD2 (6 bases). The CDR3 extends over 17 amino acids. Germline V gene sequence: CDR1 MDHEN, CDR2 SYDVKM. Trimming left V 3 bases short and J 0 bases short, with 15 bases between. The CDR3 region is CASSFGGLLLAKNIQYF. As DNA, the CDR3 is TGTGCCAGCAGTTTTGGGGGACTCCTTCTAGCCAAAAACATTCAGTACTTC.

CDR3 amino acids: CASSFGGRGGDQAFF. DNA of the CDR3: TGCGCCAGCAGCTTCGGAGGAAGGGGGGGAGACCAAGCTTTCTTT. The gene calls are TRBV5-1 and TRBJ1-1; possibly TRBD1 for D (6 bases). Trimming stripped 2 bases from V and 9 bases from J, with 20 bases between. Per germline, CDR1 SGHRS and CDR2 YFSETQ. The CDR3 runs 15 residues.

The CDR3 reads CASSTGQANTGELFF. The DNA of the CDR3 is TGTGCCAGCAGCACGGGACAGGCGAACACCGGGGAGCTGTTTTTT. The J gene is TRBJ2-2, the V gene TRBV7-2; 8 nucleotides align to TRBD1. V was pared by 5 bases and J by 0 bases, with 2 bases of the junction left unmatched. In germline, CDR1 is SGHTA, CDR2 FQGNSA. This CDR3 has 15 amino acids.

The J gene is TRBJ2-7, the V gene TRBV11-2; 8 bases fit TRBD2. J lost 5 bases, V lost 1 base, and 4 bases had no gene match. The germline V gene has CDR1 SGHAT and CDR2 FQNNGV. The CDR3 covers 14 residues. Here the CDR3 DNA reads TGTGCCAGCAGCTTAGGGGGACTAGTAAACGAGCAGTACTTC. It specifies CASSLGGLVNEQYF.